These 3 T cell receptor beta chains were sequenced from one sample in a study of shared clonotypes between healthy human individuals. The method was immunoSEQ multiplex PCR; TCRdb's version includes in-frame clones alone and lacks a portion of them. The repertoire has over a million clones, about 75% of them found once; the top ten carry about 1.4%. The sample consisted of memory CD4+ T cells sorted from blood. Described subset: CD45RA-negative fraction. Every receptor here comes from a man aged 18 to 30 in good health.

Regarding this clone: Other DNA sequences in this sample translate to the same CDR3. The chain couples TRBV7-9 to TRBJ2-3; D is undetermined. This CDR3 contains 12 residues. Trimming cost V 6 bases and J 2 bases, with 6 bases left between them. Germline-derived CDR1 and CDR2 are SEHNR and FQNEAQ (reference sequence). CDR3 amino acids: CASSHNTDTQYF. The CDR3 DNA reads as TGTGCCAGCAGTCATAACACAGATACGCAGTATTTT.

The chain has TRBV7-2 and TRBJ2-3, with D hard to call. Germline assignment: CDR1 SGHTA and CDR2 FQGNSA. The germline V and J ends were trimmed by 2 bases and 3 bases, with 9 bases remaining between them. CDR3 length equals 14 residues. In DNA form, the CDR3 reads TGTGCCAGCAGCTTAAGGCCTGCTACAGATACGCAGTATTTT. Protein: CASSLRPATDTQYF.

The V gene is TRBV7-2, the J gene TRBJ1-1, with TRBD1 matching 7 bases. The CDR3 loop spans 15 amino acids. With 1 base clipped from V and 1 base from J, the junction kept 3 bases outside the gene matches. Looked up from germline, CDR1 is SGHTA and CDR2 is FQGNSA. CDR3 sequence reads: CASSLVGQKNTEAFF. The CDR3 DNA is TGTGCCAGCAGCTTAGTGGGACAGAAGAACACTGAAGCTTTCTTT.